The sequence of this T cell receptor (beta chain) was determined in a study of monozygotic twins with inflammatory bowel disease. Broader study findings: TCRbeta diversity (inverse Simpson) was lower in IBD patients than in healthy co-twins.

Germline lookup yields CDR1 SGHDT and CDR2 YYEEEE. The CDR3 covers 15 residues. With regard to this clonotype: Its antigen is not identified.

TCRdb re-called the 5' RACE reads; one entry per CDR3 protein, DNA not given. The data include approximately 210,000 distinct CDR3 sequences; the top ten clones carry around 7.6%. Sample: blood. J is TRBJ1-1 and V is TRBV5-6; TCRdb reports TRBD1, a call that lacks DNA to check it against. The TCR originated in a human donor with ulcerative colitis or Crohn's disease, or a healthy co-twin of an affected twin (not recorded which). CDR3 protein: CASSLQRGQNTEAFF.